This TCR beta chain was sequenced in a study of early T cells in non-severe SARS-CoV-2 infection (dated by TCRdb to the early 2020s). In the study overall: Bulk RNA from unsorted whole blood was used for TCR sequencing, so alpha and beta chains could not be paired.

Based on the germline V gene (reference sequence), the CDR1 and CDR2 sequences are LNHDA and SQIVND. The CDR3 spans 16 residues, from the cysteine through the phenylalanine. Only the CDR3 portion is preserved as DNA: 48 bases, with reading frame beginning at the first base. The junction carries 19 bases between V and J, which are trimmed by 3 bases and 7 bases respectively. A case-control design nested within a healthcare worker cohort in London, UK, was used, with weekly nasopharyngeal swab PCR tests and blood sampling performed. Healthcare workers were enrolled in the week of the UK lockdown, from 23 to 31 March 2020, and were followed every week for up to 16 weeks. This clonotype has only a few counts. Its antigen remains undetermined. No much larger clonotype is one base removed from it; base qualities were not supplied. Overall study outcomes, separate from this receptor: VDJdb matching was skewed toward anti-spike CD8 responses, so virus-specific expansions were likely underestimated and private and CD4 specificities were missed.

Library generation was performed with 5' RACE. The instrument was a NextSeq 500. The TCR library protocol attached unique molecular identifiers to individual cDNA molecules to correct for sequencing error and PCR bias. Both TCR alpha and beta chains were sequenced, and tight co-correlation was observed between alpha and beta sequence abundances in each sample. The original methods were these. Decombinator V4 was used to annotate TCR sequences for V gene, J gene and CDR3. TCRs were defined as expanded if a significant change between any two time points was detected under a Poisson model with p below 0.0001. Abundances of TCRs were expressed as counts per million after normalisation to the total number of TCRs sequenced in each sample. MAIT TCRs were defined by TRAV1-2 paired with TRAJ12, TRAJ20 or TRAJ33, and iNKT TCRs by TRAV10 paired with TRAJ18. VDJdb, accessed 1 November 2021, was searched for CMV, EBV and SARS-CoV-2 annotated TCRs, excluding TCRs annotated for multiple antigens. TCRdb reran the public reads through fastp at Q25 and MiXCR, keeping productive beta chains. Rows with a matching CDR3 protein are joined into one entry that keeps the most common DNA and genes. The V and J calls reflect TCRdb's pipeline rather than the authors' work. A total of roughly 58,000 distinct CDR3 sequences appear in this sample, 11% of them only once. Jointly, the top ten make up roughly 10% of the sample.

This sequence was found in an adult who was a healthcare worker with PCR-confirmed SARS-CoV-2 infection or an uninfected control (not recorded which). The material sequenced was whole blood. The chain links TRBV19 with TRBJ2-4; a confident D gene designation cannot be given. The CDR3 protein is CASSIGRALTGNIQYF. Here is the DNA: TGTGCCAGTAGTATCGGACGGGCCCTTACGGGTAACATTCAGTACTTC.